Listed below are T cell receptor beta chains from one sample, sequenced in a study of T-cell memory formation after mild COVID-19. A single record per CDR3 protein comes from TCRdb applying MiXCR to the 5' RACE reads. This sample has roughly 310,000 distinct CDR3 sequences, with 15% found just once. The sequenced material came from PBMCs or a T cell subset sorted from them (not recorded which). The origin of the receptors is a man younger than 30 who had mild COVID-19 (a few samples of this study predate the infection). Cell type and time point are not known. The CDR3 runs from the conserved cysteine through the conserved F or W. D genes are given only for firm matches. Clone size is given for some rows only: seen once, a few or many times, or a class if the clone is expanded.

J: TRBJ1-4; V: TRBV20-1; size: -; D: -; DNA: TGCAGTGCCCCTGACAATGAAAAACTGTTTTTT; CDR3: CSAPDNEKLFF
J: TRBJ1-2; V: TRBV10-2; size: -; D: TRBD1; DNA: TGCGCCAGCTCTGGACAGGGGGCGAGGGGTGGCTACACCTTC; CDR3: CASSGQGARGGYTF
J: TRBJ1-5; V: TRBV6-2/TRBV6-3; size: -; D: TRBD1; DNA: TGTGCCAGCTTCGGACAGGGGGACTATAGCAATCAGCCCCAGCATTTT; CDR3: CASFGQGDYSNQPQHF
J: TRBJ1-1; V: TRBV29-1; size: -; D: -; DNA: TGCAGCGCGGGGGGTTTCGGGCTGAACACTGAAGCTTTCTTT; CDR3: CSAGGFGLNTEAFF
J: TRBJ2-7; V: TRBV5-1; size: -; D: TRBD2; DNA: TGCGCCAGCAGACATAGCGGGGCGGAATACGAGCAGTACTTC; CDR3: CASRHSGAEYEQYF
J: TRBJ2-5; V: TRBV5-6; size: -; D: TRBD1; DNA: TGTGCCAGCAGCTTTTTAGGGACAGGGGGGGAGGGCCAGTACTTC; CDR3: CASSFLGTGGEGQYF
J: TRBJ1-1; V: TRBV5-5; size: -; D: -; DNA: TGTGCCAGCAGCTTGTCCGGGGAAATTCGGACTGAAGCTTTCTTT; CDR3: CASSLSGEIRTEAFF
J: TRBJ1-4; V: TRBV11-2; size: few; D: -; DNA: TGTGCCAGCAGCTTAGAATTCGAAAAACTGTTTTTT; CDR3: CASSLEFEKLFF
J: TRBJ2-3; V: TRBV20-1; size: -; D: TRBD1; DNA: TGCAGTGCTAGCGTTCTCCCCGGGACAGGGAGGGATACGCAGTATTTT; CDR3: CSASVLPGTGRDTQYF
J: TRBJ2-1; V: TRBV5-5; size: few; D: TRBD2; DNA: TGTGCCAGCCTCTCGACTAGCGGGAAGCAATACAATGAGCAGTTCTTC; CDR3: CASLSTSGKQYNEQFF
J: TRBJ2-2; V: TRBV20-1; size: few; D: -; DNA: TGCAGTGCTAGAGACGGGGAAAACACCGGGGAGCTGTTTTTT; CDR3: CSARDGENTGELFF
J: TRBJ2-3; V: TRBV30; size: few; D: -; DNA: TGTGCCTGGAGCTCATCAGATACGCAGTATTTT; CDR3: CAWSSSDTQYF
J: TRBJ1-5; V: TRBV7-2; size: many; D: -; DNA: TGTGCCAGCAGCTTAAGCAATCAGCCCCAGCATTTT; CDR3: CASSLSNQPQHF
J: TRBJ2-3; V: TRBV11-2; size: few; D: -; DNA: TGTGCCAGCAGCACATTCGACAGAGTAGGTTTCGGTACGCAGTATTTT; CDR3: CASSTFDRVGFGTQYF
J: TRBJ2-6; V: TRBV27; size: -; D: -; DNA: TGTGCCAGCAGTTTATCGCCCCCACGGGGGGGGGCCAACGTCCTGACTTTC; CDR3: CASSLSPPRGGANVLTF
J: TRBJ1-1; V: TRBV7-6; size: -; D: -; DNA: TGTGCCAGCAGCTTTTCGGCCAACTCCCGTGAAGCTTTCTTT; CDR3: CASSFSANSREAFF
J: TRBJ1-2; V: TRBV29-1; size: few; D: TRBD1; DNA: TGCAGCGTGGAGACAGGGGCCATGGGAGGCTACACCTTC; CDR3: CSVETGAMGGYTF
J: TRBJ2-5; V: TRBV9; size: -; D: TRBD1; DNA: TGTGCCAGCAGCACTGGACAGGGGAGGCAGACCCAGTACTTC; CDR3: CASSTGQGRQTQYF
J: TRBJ2-3; V: TRBV10-1; size: few; D: -; DNA: TGCGCCAGCAGTGAGTCCCGAACGCAGTATTTT; CDR3: CASSESRTQYF
J: TRBJ2-3; V: TRBV18; size: once; D: -; DNA: TGTGCCAGCTCACCACTCCAGGGTAAGAGAGATACGCAGTATTTT; CDR3: CASSPLQGKRDTQYF
J: TRBJ2-1; V: TRBV7-9; size: few; D: TRBD1; DNA: TGTGCCAGCAGCTTAAGGGACAGCTACAATGAGCAGTTCTTC; CDR3: CASSLRDSYNEQFF
J: TRBJ2-2; V: TRBV5-4; size: few; D: TRBD1; DNA: TGTGCCAGCACTGGCCCCGGGACAGGAAGTAACACCGGGGAGCTGTTTTTT; CDR3: CASTGPGTGSNTGELFF
J: TRBJ2-7; V: TRBV5-1; size: few; D: -; DNA: TGCGCCAGCAGCCGGGAGAGCGGGCTGCCCTACGAGCAGTACTTC; CDR3: CASSRESGLPYEQYF
J: TRBJ2-7; V: TRBV7-9; size: many; D: -; DNA: TGTGCCAGCAGCTCCGGGGGCTCCTACGAGCAGTACTTC; CDR3: CASSSGGSYEQYF
J: TRBJ2-7; V: TRBV19; size: -; D: -; DNA: TGTGCCAGTAGTTCACCAGGAGTTAGCTACGAGCAGTACTTC; CDR3: CASSSPGVSYEQYF
J: TRBJ2-5; V: TRBV7-8; size: -; D: -; DNA: TGTGCCAGCAGCTTCACCGATCAAGAGACCCAGTACTTC; CDR3: CASSFTDQETQYF
J: TRBJ2-3; V: TRBV25-1; size: -; D: TRBD2; DNA: TGTGCCAGCAGTGGAACCTGGCGGGGGGGCGCCACAGATACGCAGTATTTT; CDR3: CASSGTWRGGATDTQYF
J: TRBJ2-4; V: TRBV4-2; size: few; D: -; DNA: TGTGCCAGCAGCCAGGTAGCCTTGGACCGCCTAGCCAAAAACATTCAGTACTTC; CDR3: CASSQVALDRLAKNIQYF
J: TRBJ1-5; V: TRBV6-5; size: -; D: -; DNA: TGTGCCAGCAGTTACTCGTTCGGTAGCAATCAGCCCCAGCATTTT; CDR3: CASSYSFGSNQPQHF
J: TRBJ2-2; V: TRBV12-3/TRBV12-4; size: many; D: -; DNA: TGTGCCAGCCCGTTATTAACGAAAGGGGAGCTTTTT; CDR3: CASPLLTKGELF
J: TRBJ2-3; V: TRBV6-1; size: few; D: -; DNA: TGTGCCAGCAGATGGGCAGGGTCTAGCACAGATACGCAGTATTTT; CDR3: CASRWAGSSTDTQYF
J: TRBJ2-2; V: TRBV5-1; size: many; D: -; DNA: TGCGCCAGCAAGTTCCACACCAATCCCGGGGAGCTGTTTTTT; CDR3: CASKFHTNPGELFF
J: TRBJ2-7; V: TRBV6-5; size: few; D: -; DNA: TGTGCCAGCAGTTACGTGGGATTCTCCTACGAGCAGTACTTC; CDR3: CASSYVGFSYEQYF
J: TRBJ2-7; V: TRBV12-3/TRBV12-4; size: few; D: -; DNA: TGTGCCAGCAGTTTAGATCAAGACCTGGGCGAGCAGTACTTC; CDR3: CASSLDQDLGEQYF
J: TRBJ2-2; V: TRBV2; size: few; D: -; DNA: TGTGCCAGCAGTGTTAGCAGGGGCGGGGAGCTGTTTTTT; CDR3: CASSVSRGGELFF
J: TRBJ2-3; V: TRBV7-3; size: few; D: -; DNA: TGTGCCAGCAGCTTAGGGCTGGGGGGCACAGATACGCAGTATTTT; CDR3: CASSLGLGGTDTQYF
J: TRBJ2-3; V: TRBV5-6; size: few; D: -; DNA: TGTGCCAGCAGCTTCGCAGGTCCCGGGGGCACAGATACGCAGTATTTT; CDR3: CASSFAGPGGTDTQYF
J: TRBJ1-1; V: TRBV7-9; size: few; D: -; DNA: TGTGCCAGCAGCTTAAGGTCGGGGTCCGGCACTGAAGCTTTCTTT; CDR3: CASSLRSGSGTEAFF
J: TRBJ2-4; V: TRBV28; size: -; D: -; DNA: TGTGCCAGCCTATCACGCCGCAAAAACATTCAGTACTTC; CDR3: CASLSRRKNIQYF
J: TRBJ2-5; V: TRBV28; size: -; D: -; DNA: TGTGCCAGCAGTTACTTGGGACGTCAAGAGACCCAGTACTTC; CDR3: CASSYLGRQETQYF
J: TRBJ1-2; V: TRBV2; size: -; D: TRBD1; DNA: TGTGCCAGCAGAAAGCAGGGGGACTATGGCTACACCTTC; CDR3: CASRKQGDYGYTF
J: TRBJ1-1; V: TRBV11-2; size: few; D: TRBD1; DNA: TGTGCCAGCAGCTTACGAATCGGACAGGAGCAGATGAACACTGAAGCTTTCTTT; CDR3: CASSLRIGQEQMNTEAFF
J: TRBJ2-1; V: TRBV6-2/TRBV6-3; size: few; D: TRBD2; DNA: TGTGCCAGCAGTTACGGACTAGCGGGGGTCAATGAGCAGTTCTTC; CDR3: CASSYGLAGVNEQFF
J: TRBJ1-1; V: TRBV10-3; size: -; D: -; DNA: TGTGCCATCAGTGAGCCGGGACGGGAAGCTTTCTTT; CDR3: CAISEPGREAFF